The clone carrying this T cell receptor beta chain was recorded only once. The data originate from a study of blood T cell repertoires in COVID-19. Across the study: The cDNA or gDNA used as material had been derived from T cells, B-cell-depleted T cells, or PBMCs.

V gave up 5 bases and J gave up 4 bases; unmatched junction bases: 11. The CDR3 has 16 residues. Germline CDR1 reads SGHVS; CDR2 reads FQNEAQ. Using immunoSEQ multiplex PCR, the repertoire was profiled, and TCRdb retains in-frame clones only, with some absent. The sample carries approximately 150,000 clones, approximately 80% recorded once. The clonotype comes from a man aged 45-65 years with acute or convalescent COVID-19. Sequencing was done on a sample of peripheral blood. The rearrangement links TRBV7-8 to TRBJ2-1; 7 bases line up with TRBD1. CDR3 coding DNA: TGTGCCAGCAGCCTGAGGACAGGCAGTCTTTACAATGAGCAGTTCTTC. It translates to CASSLRTGSLYNEQFF.